This section outlines one T cell receptor beta chain sequence together with its context. Methods used by the authors: Amplification with reference gene primers provided the estimates of nucleated cell counts. The method was immunoSEQ multiplex PCR; TCRdb's version includes in-frame clones alone and lacks a portion of them. That table gives V, J and clone size, and the DNA gave D and trimming. This sample has roughly 110,000 clones; roughly 84% occur once, and the top ten carry 8% to 9.5%. V lost 0 bases to trimming and J lost 0 bases, with 15 bases between them. Germline V lookup: CDR1 LGHNA, CDR2 YSLEER. The CDR3 is made up of 18 amino acids. The data originate from a study of blood T cell repertoires in COVID-19. Study background: The United States, Italy and Spain provided the acute and convalescent COVID-19 samples.

The source is a woman in her sixties or seventies who had recovered from COVID-19. The chain uses TRBV4-3 and TRBJ1-3, with D tentatively TRBD1 (5 bases). Sequencing was done on a sample of peripheral blood. CDR3 sequence (DNA): TGCGCCAGCAGCCAAGATTGGGCGGGAAGGGGCTCTGGAAACACCATATATTTT. This codes for CASSQDWAGRGSGNTIYF.